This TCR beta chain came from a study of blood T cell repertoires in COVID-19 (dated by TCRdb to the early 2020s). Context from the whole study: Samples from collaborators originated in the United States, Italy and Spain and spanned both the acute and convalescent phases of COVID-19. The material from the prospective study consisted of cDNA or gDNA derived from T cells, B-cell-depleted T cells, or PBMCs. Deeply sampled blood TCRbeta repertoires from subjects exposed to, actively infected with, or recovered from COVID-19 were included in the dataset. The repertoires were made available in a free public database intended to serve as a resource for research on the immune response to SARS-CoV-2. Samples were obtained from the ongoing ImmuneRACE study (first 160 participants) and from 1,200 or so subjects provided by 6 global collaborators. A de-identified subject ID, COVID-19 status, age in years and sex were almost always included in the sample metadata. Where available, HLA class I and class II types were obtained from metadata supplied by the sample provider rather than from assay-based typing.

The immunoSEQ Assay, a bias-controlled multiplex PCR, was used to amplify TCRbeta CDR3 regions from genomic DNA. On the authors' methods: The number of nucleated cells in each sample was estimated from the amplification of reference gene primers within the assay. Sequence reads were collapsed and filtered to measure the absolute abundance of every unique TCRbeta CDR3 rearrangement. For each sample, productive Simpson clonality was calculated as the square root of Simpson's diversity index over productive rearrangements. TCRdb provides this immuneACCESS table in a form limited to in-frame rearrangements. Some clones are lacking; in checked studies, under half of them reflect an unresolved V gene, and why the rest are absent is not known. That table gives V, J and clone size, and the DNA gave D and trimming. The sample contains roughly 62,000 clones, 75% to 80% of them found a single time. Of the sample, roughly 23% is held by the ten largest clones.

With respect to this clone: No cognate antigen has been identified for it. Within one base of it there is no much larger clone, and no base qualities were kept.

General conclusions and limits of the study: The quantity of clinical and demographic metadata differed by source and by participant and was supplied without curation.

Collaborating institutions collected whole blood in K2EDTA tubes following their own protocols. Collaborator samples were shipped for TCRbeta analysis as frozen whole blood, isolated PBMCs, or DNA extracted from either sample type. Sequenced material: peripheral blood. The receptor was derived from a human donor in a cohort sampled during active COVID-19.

Here the CDR3 is given as CATSDTDRTEAFF. The DNA reads as follows: TGTGCCACCAGTGACACAGACAGAACTGAAGCTTTCTTT. The chain joins TRBV24-1 to TRBJ1-1; tentative D gene TRBD1, with 5 bases matching. The CDR3, cysteine through phenylalanine, is 13 amino acids long. The DNA shown is the 39-base CDR3, in frame from base 1. Cut back by 4 bases and 5 bases, the V and J ends lie 10 bases apart. According to the germline V gene, CDR1 reads KGHDR and CDR2 reads SFDVKD.